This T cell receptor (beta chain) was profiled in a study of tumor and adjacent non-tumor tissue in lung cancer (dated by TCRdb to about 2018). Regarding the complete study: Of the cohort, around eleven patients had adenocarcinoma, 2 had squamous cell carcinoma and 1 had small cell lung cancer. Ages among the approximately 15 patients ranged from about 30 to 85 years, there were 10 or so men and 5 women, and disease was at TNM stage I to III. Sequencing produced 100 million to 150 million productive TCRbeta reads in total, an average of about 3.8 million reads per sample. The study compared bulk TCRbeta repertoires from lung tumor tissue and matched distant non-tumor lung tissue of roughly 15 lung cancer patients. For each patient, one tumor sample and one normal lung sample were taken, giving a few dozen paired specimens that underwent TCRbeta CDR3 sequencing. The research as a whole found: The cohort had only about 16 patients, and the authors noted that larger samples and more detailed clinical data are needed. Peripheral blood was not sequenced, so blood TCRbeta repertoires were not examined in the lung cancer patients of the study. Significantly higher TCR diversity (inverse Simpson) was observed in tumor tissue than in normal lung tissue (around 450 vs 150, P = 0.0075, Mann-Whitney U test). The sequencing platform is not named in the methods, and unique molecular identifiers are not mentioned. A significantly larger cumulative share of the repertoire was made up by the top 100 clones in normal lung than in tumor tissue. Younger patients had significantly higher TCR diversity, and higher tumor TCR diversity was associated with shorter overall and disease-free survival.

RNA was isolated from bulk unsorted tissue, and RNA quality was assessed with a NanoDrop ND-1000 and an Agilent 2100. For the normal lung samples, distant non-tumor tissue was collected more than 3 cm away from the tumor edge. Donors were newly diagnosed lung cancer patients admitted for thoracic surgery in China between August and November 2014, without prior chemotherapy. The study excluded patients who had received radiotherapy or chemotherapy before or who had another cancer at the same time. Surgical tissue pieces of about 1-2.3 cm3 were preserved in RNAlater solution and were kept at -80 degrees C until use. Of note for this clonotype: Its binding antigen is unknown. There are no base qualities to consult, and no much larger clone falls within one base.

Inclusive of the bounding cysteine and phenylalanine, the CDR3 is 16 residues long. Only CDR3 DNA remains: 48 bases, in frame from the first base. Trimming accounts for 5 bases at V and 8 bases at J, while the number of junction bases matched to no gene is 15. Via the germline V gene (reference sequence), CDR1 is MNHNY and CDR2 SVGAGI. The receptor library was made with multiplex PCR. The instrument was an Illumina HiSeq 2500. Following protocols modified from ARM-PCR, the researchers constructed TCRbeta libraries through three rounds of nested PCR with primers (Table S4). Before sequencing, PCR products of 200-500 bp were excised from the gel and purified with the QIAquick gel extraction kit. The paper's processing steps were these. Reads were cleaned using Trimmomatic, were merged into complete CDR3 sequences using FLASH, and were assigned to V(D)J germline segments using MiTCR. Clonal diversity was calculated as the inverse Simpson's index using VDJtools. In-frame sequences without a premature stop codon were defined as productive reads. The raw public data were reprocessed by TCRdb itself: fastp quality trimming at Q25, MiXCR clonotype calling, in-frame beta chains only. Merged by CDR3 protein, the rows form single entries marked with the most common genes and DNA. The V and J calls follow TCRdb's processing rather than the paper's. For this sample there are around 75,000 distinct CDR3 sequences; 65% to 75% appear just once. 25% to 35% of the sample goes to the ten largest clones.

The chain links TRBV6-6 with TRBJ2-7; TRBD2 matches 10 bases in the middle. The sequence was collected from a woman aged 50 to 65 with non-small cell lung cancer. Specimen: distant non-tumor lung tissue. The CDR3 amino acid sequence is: CASSPLNEREGHKQYF. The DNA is TGTGCCAGCAGTCCACTAAACGAGCGGGAGGGCCATAAGCAGTACTTC.